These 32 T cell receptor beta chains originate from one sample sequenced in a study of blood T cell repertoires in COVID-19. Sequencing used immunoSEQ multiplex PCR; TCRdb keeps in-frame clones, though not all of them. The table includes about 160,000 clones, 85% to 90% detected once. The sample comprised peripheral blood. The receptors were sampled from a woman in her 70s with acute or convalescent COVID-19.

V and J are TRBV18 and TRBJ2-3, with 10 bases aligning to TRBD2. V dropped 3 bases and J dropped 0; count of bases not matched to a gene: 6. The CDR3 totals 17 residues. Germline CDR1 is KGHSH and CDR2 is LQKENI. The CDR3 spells CASSPFPSGGSTDTQYF. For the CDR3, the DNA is TGTGCCAGCTCACCTTTCCCTAGCGGGGGTAGCACAGATACGCAGTATTTT.

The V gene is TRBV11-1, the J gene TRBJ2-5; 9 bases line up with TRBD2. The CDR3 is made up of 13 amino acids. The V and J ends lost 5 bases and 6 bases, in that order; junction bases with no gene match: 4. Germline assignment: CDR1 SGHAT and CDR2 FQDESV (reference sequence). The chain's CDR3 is CASSLSGRQTQYF. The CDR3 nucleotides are TGTGCCAGCAGCCTTAGCGGGAGACAGACCCAGTACTTC.

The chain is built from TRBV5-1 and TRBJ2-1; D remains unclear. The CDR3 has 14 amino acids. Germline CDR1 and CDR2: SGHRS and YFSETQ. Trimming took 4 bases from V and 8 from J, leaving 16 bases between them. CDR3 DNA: TGCGCCAGCAGCCTCTTCCAAGCTCTGGATGAGCAGTTCTTC. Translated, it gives CASSLFQALDEQFF.

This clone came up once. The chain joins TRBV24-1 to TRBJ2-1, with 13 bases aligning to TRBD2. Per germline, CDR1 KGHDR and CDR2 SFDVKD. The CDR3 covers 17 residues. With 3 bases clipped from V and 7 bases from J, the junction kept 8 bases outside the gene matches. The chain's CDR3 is CATSDAQTSGGSNEQFF. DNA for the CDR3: TGTGCCACCAGTGATGCACAGACTAGCGGGGGGTCAAATGAGCAGTTCTTC.

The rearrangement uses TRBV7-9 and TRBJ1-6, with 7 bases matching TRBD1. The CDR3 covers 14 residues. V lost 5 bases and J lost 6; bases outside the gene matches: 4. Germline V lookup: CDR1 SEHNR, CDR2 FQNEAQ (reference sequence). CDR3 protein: CASSRQGPNSPLHF. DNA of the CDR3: TGTGCCAGCAGCCGACAGGGTCCTAATTCACCCCTCCACTTT.

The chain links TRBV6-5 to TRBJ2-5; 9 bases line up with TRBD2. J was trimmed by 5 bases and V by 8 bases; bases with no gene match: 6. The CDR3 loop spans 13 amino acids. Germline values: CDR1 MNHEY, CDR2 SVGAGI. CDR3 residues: CASLPGLAETQYF. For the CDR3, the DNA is TGTGCCAGCCTCCCGGGACTAGCCGAGACCCAGTACTTC.

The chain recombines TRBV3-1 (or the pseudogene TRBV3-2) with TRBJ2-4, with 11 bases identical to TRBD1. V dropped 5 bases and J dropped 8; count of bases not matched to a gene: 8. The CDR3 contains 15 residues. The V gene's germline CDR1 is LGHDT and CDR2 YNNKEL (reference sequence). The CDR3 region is CASSVGQGVGHIQYF. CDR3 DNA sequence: TGTGCCAGCAGCGTGGGACAGGGGGTTGGGCACATTCAGTACTTC.

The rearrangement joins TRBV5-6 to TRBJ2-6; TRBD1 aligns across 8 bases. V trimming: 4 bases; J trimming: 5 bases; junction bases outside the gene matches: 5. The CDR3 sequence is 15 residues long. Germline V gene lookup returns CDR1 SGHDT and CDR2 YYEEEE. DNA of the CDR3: TGTGCCAGCAGCAACCAGGGGGCGCGGGCCAACGTCCTGACTTTC. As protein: CASSNQGARANVLTF.

In nucleotides, the CDR3 is TGCGCCAGCAGCTTGGAATCCCCGGGGACTACCTACGAGCAGTACTTC. Translated: CASSLESPGTTYEQYF. The chain recombines TRBV5-1 with TRBJ2-7; 7 bases agree with TRBD2. The CDR3 runs 16 residues. Losses at the gene ends were 0 bases for V and 2 bases for J; bases not matched to a gene: 8. Germline CDR1 SGHRS, CDR2 YFSETQ.

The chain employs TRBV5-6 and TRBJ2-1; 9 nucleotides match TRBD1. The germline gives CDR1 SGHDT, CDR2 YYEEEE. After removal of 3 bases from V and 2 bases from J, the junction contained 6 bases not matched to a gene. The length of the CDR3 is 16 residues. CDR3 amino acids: CASSSIQGATYNEQFF. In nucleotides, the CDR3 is TGTGCCAGCAGCTCGATACAGGGGGCTACCTACAATGAGCAGTTCTTC.

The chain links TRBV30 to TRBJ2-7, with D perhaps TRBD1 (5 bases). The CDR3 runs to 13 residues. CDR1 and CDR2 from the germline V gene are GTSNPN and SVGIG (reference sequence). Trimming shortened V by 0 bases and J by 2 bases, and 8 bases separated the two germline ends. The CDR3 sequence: CAWSVGRAYEQYF. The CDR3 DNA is TGTGCCTGGAGTGTTGGCAGGGCCTACGAGCAGTACTTC.

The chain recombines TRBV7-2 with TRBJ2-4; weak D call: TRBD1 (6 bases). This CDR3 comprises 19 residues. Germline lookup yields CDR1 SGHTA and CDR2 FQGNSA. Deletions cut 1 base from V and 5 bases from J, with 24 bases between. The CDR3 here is CASSLGVWTVISGQNIQYF. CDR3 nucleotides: TGTGCCAGCAGCTTAGGCGTCTGGACAGTCATCTCTGGCCAAAACATTCAGTACTTC.

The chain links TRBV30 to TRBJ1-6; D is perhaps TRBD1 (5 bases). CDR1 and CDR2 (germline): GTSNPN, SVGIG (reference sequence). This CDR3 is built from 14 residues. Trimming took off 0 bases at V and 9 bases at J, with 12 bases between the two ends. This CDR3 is CAWSVRQGSSPLHF. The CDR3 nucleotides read TGTGCCTGGAGTGTACGGCAGGGCTCTTCACCCCTCCACTTT. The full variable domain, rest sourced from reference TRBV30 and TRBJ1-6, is SQTIHQWPATLVQPVGSPLSLECTVEGTSNPNLYWYRQAAGRGLQLLFYSVGIGQISSEVPQNLSASRPQDRQFILSSKKLLLSDSGFYLCAWSVRQGSSPLHFGNGTRLTVT.

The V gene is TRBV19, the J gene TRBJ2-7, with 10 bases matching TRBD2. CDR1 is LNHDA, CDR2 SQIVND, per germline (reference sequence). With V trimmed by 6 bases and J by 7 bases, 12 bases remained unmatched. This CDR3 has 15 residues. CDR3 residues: CASRPTSGVRGEQYF. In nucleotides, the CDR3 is TGTGCCAGTAGGCCAACTAGCGGGGTACGAGGTGAGCAGTACTTC. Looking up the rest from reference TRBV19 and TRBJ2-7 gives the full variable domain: DGGITQSPKYLFRKEGQNVTLSCEQNLNHDAMYWYRQDPGQGLRLIYYSQIVNDFQKGDIAEGYSVSREKKESFPLTVTSAQKNPTAFYLCASRPTSGVRGEQYFGPGTRLTVT.

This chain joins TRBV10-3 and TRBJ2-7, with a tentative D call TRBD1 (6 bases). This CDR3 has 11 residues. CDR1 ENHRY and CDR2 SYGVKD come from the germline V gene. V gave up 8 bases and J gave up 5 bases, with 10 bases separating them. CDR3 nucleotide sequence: TGTGCCATCCTGAGGGGGAACGAGCAGTACTTC. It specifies CAILRGNEQYF.

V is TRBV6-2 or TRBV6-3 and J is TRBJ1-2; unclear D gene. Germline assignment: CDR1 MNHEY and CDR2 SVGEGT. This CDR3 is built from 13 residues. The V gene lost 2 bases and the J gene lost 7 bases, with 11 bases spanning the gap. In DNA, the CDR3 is TGTGCCAGCAGTTACGGCAGTCCTCCTGGCTACACCTTC. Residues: CASSYGSPPGYTF.

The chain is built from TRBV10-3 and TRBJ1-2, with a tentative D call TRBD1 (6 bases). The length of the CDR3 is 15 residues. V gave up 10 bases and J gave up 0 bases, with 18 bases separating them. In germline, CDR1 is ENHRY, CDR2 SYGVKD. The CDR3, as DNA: TGTGCCACCTCGGGGGGAGGGGGAGCTAACTATGGCTACACCTTC. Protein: CATSGGGGANYGYTF.

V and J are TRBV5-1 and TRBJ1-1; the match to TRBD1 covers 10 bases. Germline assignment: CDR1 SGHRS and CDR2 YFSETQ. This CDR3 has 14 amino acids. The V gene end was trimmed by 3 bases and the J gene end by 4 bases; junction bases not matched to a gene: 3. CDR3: CASSWGDRGTEAFF. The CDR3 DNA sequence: TGCGCCAGCAGCTGGGGGGACAGGGGCACTGAAGCTTTCTTT.

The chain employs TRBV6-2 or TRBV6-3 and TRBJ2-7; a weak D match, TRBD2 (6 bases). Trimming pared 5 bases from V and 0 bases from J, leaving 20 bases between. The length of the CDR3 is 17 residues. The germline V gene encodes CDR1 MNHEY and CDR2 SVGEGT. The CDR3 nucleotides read TGTGCCAGCAGTGCCTGGACTACTTTCAAGAGCTCCTACGAGCAGTACTTC. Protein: CASSAWTTFKSSYEQYF.

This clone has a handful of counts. Here the CDR3 reads CASSGTGGNQPQHF. The CDR3 DNA is TGTGCCAGCAGCGGGACAGGGGGCAATCAGCCCCAGCATTTT. The chain combines TRBV6-5 with TRBJ1-5, with 10 bases identical to TRBD1. The CDR3 loop spans 14 amino acids. Trimming took 6 bases from V and 2 from J; bases not matched to a gene: 1. Germline loops: CDR1 MNHEY, CDR2 SVGAGI.

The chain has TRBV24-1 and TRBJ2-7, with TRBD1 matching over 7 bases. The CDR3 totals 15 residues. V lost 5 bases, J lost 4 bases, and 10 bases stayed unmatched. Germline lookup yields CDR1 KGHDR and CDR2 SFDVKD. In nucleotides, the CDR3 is TGTGCCACCAGTGCCCTGGGGAACAGGGGTTACGAGCAGTACTTC. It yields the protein CATSALGNRGYEQYF.

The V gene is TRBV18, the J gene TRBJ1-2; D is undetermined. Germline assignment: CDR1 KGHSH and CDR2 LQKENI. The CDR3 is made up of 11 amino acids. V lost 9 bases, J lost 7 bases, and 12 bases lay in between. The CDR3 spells CASQDASGYTF. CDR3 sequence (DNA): TGTGCCAGTCAAGATGCGTCTGGCTACACCTTC.

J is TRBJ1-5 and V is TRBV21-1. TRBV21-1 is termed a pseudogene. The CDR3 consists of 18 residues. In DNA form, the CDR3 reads TGTGCCAGCAGCTTCCTAGGCTCGGGGAAATCAAGCAATCAGCCCCAGCATTTT. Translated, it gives CASSFLGSGKSSNQPQHF.

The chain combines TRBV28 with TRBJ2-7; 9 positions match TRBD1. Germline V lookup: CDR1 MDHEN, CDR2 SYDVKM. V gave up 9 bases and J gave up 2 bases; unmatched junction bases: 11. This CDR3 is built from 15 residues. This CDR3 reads CASFSTGTGTYEQYF. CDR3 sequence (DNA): TGTGCCAGTTTTTCCACCGGGACAGGGACCTACGAGCAGTACTTC. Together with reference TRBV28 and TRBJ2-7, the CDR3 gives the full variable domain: DVKVTQSSRYLVKRTGEKVFLECVQDMDHENMFWYRQDPGLGLRLIYFSYDVKMKEKGDIPEGYSVSREKKERFSLILESASTNQTSMYLCASFSTGTGTYEQYFGPGTRLTVT.

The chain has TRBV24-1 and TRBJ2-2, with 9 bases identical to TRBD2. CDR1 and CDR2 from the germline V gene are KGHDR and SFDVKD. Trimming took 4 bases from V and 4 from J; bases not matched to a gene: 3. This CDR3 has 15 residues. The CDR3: CATSDRGLATGELFF. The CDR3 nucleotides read TGTGCCACCAGTGACCGGGGACTAGCCACCGGGGAGCTGTTTTTT.

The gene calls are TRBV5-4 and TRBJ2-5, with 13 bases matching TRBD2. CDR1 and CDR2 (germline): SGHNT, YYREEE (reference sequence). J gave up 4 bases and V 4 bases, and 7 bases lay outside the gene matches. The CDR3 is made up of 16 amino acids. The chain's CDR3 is CASSLGTSGARETQYF. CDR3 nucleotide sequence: TGTGCCAGCAGCCTAGGGACTAGCGGGGCTAGAGAGACCCAGTACTTC.

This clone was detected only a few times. CDR3: CASSLYGQKPYEQYF. CDR3 DNA sequence: TGTGCCAGCAGTTTATACGGACAGAAACCTTACGAGCAGTACTTC. V is TRBV27 and J is TRBJ2-7; D possibly corresponds to TRBD1 (6 bases). Germline V CDR1 and CDR2: MNHEY, SMNVEV (reference sequence). The CDR3 extends over 15 amino acids. V lost 1 base to trimming and J lost 4 bases, with 14 bases between them.

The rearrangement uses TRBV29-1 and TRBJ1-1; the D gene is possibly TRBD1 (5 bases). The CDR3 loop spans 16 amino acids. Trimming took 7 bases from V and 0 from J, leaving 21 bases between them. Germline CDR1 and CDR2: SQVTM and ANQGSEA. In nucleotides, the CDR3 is TGCAGCGCCCAAACAGGTCAACTCCTAATGAACACTGAAGCTTTCTTT. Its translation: CSAQTGQLLMNTEAFF.

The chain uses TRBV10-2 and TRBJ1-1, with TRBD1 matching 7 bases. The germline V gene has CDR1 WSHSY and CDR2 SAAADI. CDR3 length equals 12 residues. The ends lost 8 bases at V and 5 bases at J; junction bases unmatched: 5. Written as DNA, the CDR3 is TGCGCCAGCCGACAGGGTCGGACTGAAGCTTTCTTT. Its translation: CASRQGRTEAFF.

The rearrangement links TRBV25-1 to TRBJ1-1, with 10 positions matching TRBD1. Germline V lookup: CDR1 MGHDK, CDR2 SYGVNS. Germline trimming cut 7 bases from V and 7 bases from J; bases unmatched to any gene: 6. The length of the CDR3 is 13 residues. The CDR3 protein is CASTSGTGVEAFF. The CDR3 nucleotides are TGTGCCAGCACCTCCGGGACAGGGGTTGAAGCTTTCTTT.

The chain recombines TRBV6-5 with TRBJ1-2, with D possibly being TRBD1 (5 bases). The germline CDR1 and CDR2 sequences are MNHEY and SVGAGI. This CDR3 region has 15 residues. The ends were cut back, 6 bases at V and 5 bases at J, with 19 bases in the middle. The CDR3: CASSDRPRTNYGYTF. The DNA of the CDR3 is TGTGCCAGCAGCGACAGACCCCGGACCAATTATGGCTACACCTTC.

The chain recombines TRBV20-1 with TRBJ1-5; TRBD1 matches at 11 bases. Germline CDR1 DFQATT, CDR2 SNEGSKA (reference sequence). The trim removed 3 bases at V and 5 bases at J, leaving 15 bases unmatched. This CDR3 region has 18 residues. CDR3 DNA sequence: TGCAGTGCTAGTCCCGGGACAGGGGGATTAGTGGGGTATCAGCCCCAGCATTTT. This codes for CSASPGTGGLVGYQPQHF.